The 23 T cell receptor beta chains reported below all come from one sample, sequenced in a study of T cell repertoires in cytomegalovirus infection. These TCRs are of unknown antigen specificity. TCRdb re-derived calls from the reads in MiXCR, one entry per CDR3 protein. The sample has about 570,000 distinct CDR3 sequences; under 45% are singletons. Sequencing used cultured PBMCs, obtained from culture after CMV antigen stimulation. Receptors originate from a human donor in good health (CMV status not recorded). Some clones in this sample may be carry-over from other donors' samples.

The chain has TRBV20-1 and TRBJ2-7; either TRBD1 or TRBD2 may supply D (5 bases each). Trimming pared 0 bases from V and 5 bases from J, leaving 17 bases between. CDR1 DFQATT and CDR2 SNEGSKA come from the germline V gene (reference sequence). The CDR3 has 15 amino acids. The DNA of the CDR3 is TGCAGTGCTAGAGATCCGGCAGGGAGTCCACACGAGCAGTACTTC. It encodes CSARDPAGSPHEQYF.

The V and J genes are TRBV11-2 and TRBJ2-3; D perhaps matches TRBD1 (6 bases). This CDR3 region has 19 residues. V was cut by 0 bases and J by 0 bases, with 19 bases left in between. Germline V CDR1 and CDR2: SGHAT, FQNNGV. The CDR3 DNA sequence: TGTGCCAGCAGCTTAGATCTTCAGGGGCTCTGGACTAGCACAGATACGCAGTATTTT. Translating gives CASSLDLQGLWTSTDTQYF. The variable domain in full, completed from reference TRBV11-2 and TRBJ2-3, reads EAGVAQSPRYKIIEKRQSVAFWCNPISGHATLYWYQQILGQGPKLLIQFQNNGVVDDSQLPKDRFSAERLKGVDSTLKIQPAKLEDSAVYLCASSLDLQGLWTSTDTQYFGPGTRLTVL.

The chain combines TRBV7-9 with TRBJ2-3; possibly TRBD1 or TRBD2 for D (5 bases each). Germline CDR1 reads SEHNR; CDR2 reads FQNEAQ (reference sequence). V was shortened by 4 bases and J by 4 bases, with 24 bases between the two germline ends. This CDR3 comprises 18 residues. The CDR3 DNA reads as TGTGCCAGCAGCTCTAGCTTTCGAACGGGACGGGATTCAGATACGCAGTATTTT. The encoded protein is CASSSSFRTGRDSDTQYF.

The J gene is TRBJ2-5, the V gene TRBV6-6; TRBD2 matches 7 bases. Per germline, CDR1 MNHNY and CDR2 SVGAGI (reference sequence). CDR3 size: 14 residues. J gave up 5 bases and V 4 bases, and 7 bases lay outside the gene matches. The CDR3 DNA follows: TGTGCCAGCAGTTCCGGACTAGGTGTGGAGACCCAGTACTTC. Protein: CASSSGLGVETQYF.

This chain connects TRBV29-1 to TRBJ1-1, with D perhaps matching TRBD1 (6 bases). Germline lookup yields CDR1 SQVTM and CDR2 ANQGSEA. V was pared by 1 base and J by 5 bases, with 14 bases between. The CDR3 has 14 residues. The CDR3 DNA is TGCAGCGTTGAAGTAAGGGGGACTACGACTGAAGCTTTCTTT. Amino acids: CSVEVRGTTTEAFF.

The chain employs TRBV6-8 and TRBJ1-6, with D tentatively TRBD1 (5 bases). Germline V lookup: CDR1 MNHGY, CDR2 SAAAGT. Trimming cost V 7 bases and J 7 bases, with 8 bases left between them. The CDR3 consists of 12 residues. Here the CDR3 DNA reads TGTGCCAGCATCGCAGGGAATTCACCCCTCCACTTT. Protein: CASIAGNSPLHF.

There are a few counts of this clonotype. This sequence joins TRBV7-2 and TRBJ1-1; no clear D gene. This CDR3 has 15 amino acids. Between the trimmed V and J ends, which lost 4 bases and 4 bases, there was a span of 16 bases. CDR1 and CDR2 (germline): SGHTA, FQGNSA. CDR3 protein: CASSSQAGMGTEAFF. The CDR3 DNA is TGTGCCAGCAGCTCGCAAGCGGGGATGGGCACTGAAGCTTTCTTT. Looking up the rest from reference TRBV7-2 and TRBJ1-1 gives the full variable domain: GAGVSQSPSNKVTEKGKDVELRCDPISGHTALYWYRQSLGQGLEFLIYFQGNSAPDKSGLPSDRFSAERTGGSVSTLTIQRTQQEDSAVYLCASSSQAGMGTEAFFGQGTRLTVV.

This clonotype was picked up a small number of times. V is TRBV7-8 and J is TRBJ1-3; D unclear. Trimming left V 1 base short and J 11 bases short, with 9 bases between. This CDR3 is built from 12 residues. Germline V gene lookup returns CDR1 SGHVS and CDR2 FQNEAQ. CDR3 sequence reads: CASSLGGSPIYF. CDR3 coding DNA: TGTGCCAGCAGCTTAGGAGGGTCTCCCATATATTTT.

The chain joins TRBV7-6 to TRBJ2-7; a possible D gene is TRBD2 (6 bases). This CDR3 contains 15 residues. V was cut by 1 base and J by 3 bases, with 13 bases left in between. The V gene's germline CDR1 is SGHVS and CDR2 FNYEAQ. The CDR3 nucleotides read TGTGCCAGCAGCTTAGAGGCTAGCGTGAACTACGAGCAGTACTTC. Its translation: CASSLEASVNYEQYF.

This chain connects TRBV9 to TRBJ2-1; 8 bases map to TRBD2. With 0 bases clipped from V and 0 bases from J, the junction kept 2 bases outside the gene matches. Germline values: CDR1 SGDLS, CDR2 YYNGEE. The CDR3 runs 16 residues. Here the CDR3 reads CASSVGSGVSYNEQFF. The CDR3 DNA is TGTGCCAGCAGCGTAGGTAGCGGGGTCTCCTACAATGAGCAGTTCTTC.

The CDR3 spells CASSPYPPELQETQYF. CDR3 in DNA: TGTGCCAGCTCACCCTATCCTCCAGAGCTCCAAGAGACCCAGTACTTC. The V call is TRBV18, the J call TRBJ2-5, with D unclear. V lost 3 bases to trimming and J lost 1 base, with 15 bases between them. The germline gives CDR1 KGHSH, CDR2 LQKENI. CDR3 length: 16 amino acids. Complete variable domain (other parts from reference TRBV18 and TRBJ2-5): NAGVMQNPRHLVRRRGQEARLRCSPMKGHSHVYWYRQLPEEGLKFMVYLQKENIIDESGMPKERFSAEFPKEGPSILRIQQVVRGDSAAYFCASSPYPPELQETQYFGPGTRLLVL.

This clonotype was seen repeatedly, ten times or more. The rearrangement links TRBV7-8 to TRBJ1-1; 9 positions agree with TRBD1. V shed 2 bases and J 2 bases; nucleotides not matched to a gene: 12. Germline CDR1 SGHVS, CDR2 FQNEAQ. This CDR3 contains 18 residues. CDR3 loop: CASSLKRAGTGNNTEAFF. The DNA for the CDR3 is TGTGCCAGCAGCTTAAAGAGGGCCGGGACAGGGAACAACACTGAAGCTTTCTTT.

The rearrangement joins TRBV2 to TRBJ2-7; 13 bases are a match to TRBD2. From germline, CDR1 is SNHLY and CDR2 FYNNEI. The trim removed 6 bases at V and 4 bases at J, leaving 6 bases unmatched. This CDR3 spans 15 amino acids. In nucleotides, the CDR3 is TGTGCCAGCAGGCTGAGACTAGCGGGGGGATACGAGCAGTACTTC. It specifies CASRLRLAGGYEQYF.

This rearrangement joins TRBV4-1 to TRBJ1-2; D unresolved. There are 15 residues in the CDR3. The V gene's germline CDR1 is MGHRA and CDR2 YSYEKL. V dropped 0 bases and J dropped 2 bases, with 10 bases sitting between them. This CDR3 is CASSQDRSGNYGYTF. The DNA of the CDR3 is TGCGCCAGCAGCCAAGACAGGTCGGGGAACTATGGCTACACCTTC.

The genes are TRBV7-9 and TRBJ2-4, with 9 bases matching TRBD1. The germline gives CDR1 SEHNR, CDR2 FQNEAQ (reference sequence). Germline trimming cut 4 bases from V and 9 bases from J; bases unmatched to any gene: 4. The CDR3 consists of 13 residues. For the CDR3, the DNA is TGTGCCAGCAGCTCGGGACAGGGAGGCATTCAGTACTTC. Translation gives CASSSGQGGIQYF.

The chain recombines TRBV11-2 with TRBJ2-7; D not certain. Trimming stripped 0 bases from V and 1 base from J, with 10 bases between. Germline lookup yields CDR1 SGHAT and CDR2 FQNNGV. The CDR3 contains 15 residues. CDR3 loop: CASSLDRIESYEQYF. The CDR3 coding sequence is TGTGCCAGCAGCTTAGATCGGATAGAGTCCTACGAGCAGTACTTC. The whole variable domain, remainder taken from reference TRBV11-2 and TRBJ2-7, is EAGVAQSPRYKIIEKRQSVAFWCNPISGHATLYWYQQILGQGPKLLIQFQNNGVVDDSQLPKDRFSAERLKGVDSTLKIQPAKLEDSAVYLCASSLDRIESYEQYFGPGTRLTVT.

V and J are TRBV18 and TRBJ1-1, with TRBD1 matching over 7 bases. CDR1 KGHSH and CDR2 LQKENI come from the germline V gene. CDR3 length: 14 amino acids. With 1 base clipped from V and 5 bases from J, the junction kept 4 bases outside the gene matches. The CDR3 region is CASSPQQGQTEAFF. The CDR3 nucleotides read TGTGCCAGCTCACCACAACAGGGGCAAACTGAAGCTTTCTTT.

The chain uses TRBV20-1 and TRBJ1-6; 10 positions match TRBD1. Germline-derived CDR1 and CDR2 are DFQATT and SNEGSKA (reference sequence). After removal of 2 bases from V and 0 bases from J, the junction contained 7 bases not matched to a gene. The CDR3 is 18 amino acids. The CDR3 sequence: CSARPGQGTNSYNSPLHF. The CDR3 bases are TGCAGTGCTAGACCGGGACAGGGGACGAACTCCTATAATTCACCCCTCCACTTT.

The chain links TRBV7-8 to TRBJ2-5; D perhaps matches TRBD2 (5 bases). Germline V gene lookup returns CDR1 SGHVS and CDR2 FQNEAQ. V lost 5 bases and J lost 5, with 27 bases in between. The CDR3 sequence is 18 residues long. CDR3 sequence reads: CASSPGLSGWPARETQYF. CDR3 DNA: TGTGCCAGCAGCCCTGGCCTCTCGGGGTGGCCAGCAAGGGAGACCCAGTACTTC.

V is TRBV6-6 and J is TRBJ2-2, with no clear D. The CDR3 sequence is 18 residues long. V was shortened by 6 bases and J by 7 bases, with 27 bases between the two germline ends. CDR1 and CDR2 from the germline V gene are MNHNY and SVGAGI (reference sequence). The CDR3 spells CASRKRGDRASYSGELFF. The CDR3 nucleotides read TGTGCCAGCAGAAAAAGAGGAGACCGAGCGTCCTACAGCGGGGAGCTGTTTTTT.

V usage is TRBV7-9 and J usage is TRBJ2-7; no clear D. The CDR3 is 15 amino acids. V dropped 1 base and J dropped 3 bases, with 13 bases sitting between them. CDR1 SEHNR and CDR2 FQNEAQ come from the germline V gene (reference sequence). DNA of the CDR3: TGTGCCAGCAGCTTAGGCCGAAACGGTCTCTACGAGCAGTACTTC. It codes for CASSLGRNGLYEQYF.

CDR3: CASSQDWGVEKLFF. CDR3 coding DNA: TGTGCCAGCAGCCAAGACTGGGGGGTGGAAAAACTGTTTTTT. The rearrangement links TRBV3-1 to TRBJ1-4, with a tentative D call TRBD1 (5 bases). The CDR3 extends over 14 amino acids. CDR1 and CDR2 (germline): LGHDT, YNNKEL (reference sequence). V lost 0 bases and J 8 bases, leaving 10 bases between the germline ends.

J is TRBJ2-7 and V is TRBV7-2, with 12 bases identical to TRBD2. The ends lost 2 bases at V and 4 bases at J; junction bases unmatched: 3. The CDR3 has 15 residues. CDR1 SGHTA and CDR2 FQGNSA come from the germline V gene. DNA for the CDR3: TGTGCCAGCAGCTTACAGGGACTAGCGGGTTACGAGCAGTACTTC. Translating gives CASSLQGLAGYEQYF.